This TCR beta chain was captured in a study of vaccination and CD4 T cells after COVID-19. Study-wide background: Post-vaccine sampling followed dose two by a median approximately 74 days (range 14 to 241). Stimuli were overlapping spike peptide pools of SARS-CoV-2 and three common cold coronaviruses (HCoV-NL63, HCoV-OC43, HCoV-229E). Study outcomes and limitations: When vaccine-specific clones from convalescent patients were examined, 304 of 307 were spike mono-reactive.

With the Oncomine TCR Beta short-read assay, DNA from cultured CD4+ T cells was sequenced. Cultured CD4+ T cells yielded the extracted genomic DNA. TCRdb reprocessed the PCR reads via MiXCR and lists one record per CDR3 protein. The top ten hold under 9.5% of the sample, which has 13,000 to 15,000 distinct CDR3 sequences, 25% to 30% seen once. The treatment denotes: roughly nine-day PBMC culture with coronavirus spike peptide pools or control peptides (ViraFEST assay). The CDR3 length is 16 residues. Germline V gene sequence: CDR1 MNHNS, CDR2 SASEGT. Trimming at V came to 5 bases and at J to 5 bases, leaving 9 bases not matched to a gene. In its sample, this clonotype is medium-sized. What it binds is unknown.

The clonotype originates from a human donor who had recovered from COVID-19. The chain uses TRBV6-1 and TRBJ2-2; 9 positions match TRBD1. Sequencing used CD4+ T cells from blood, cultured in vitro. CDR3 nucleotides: TGTGCCAGCAGTAAATCCGGGACAGGGCCTACCGGGGAGCTGTTTTTT. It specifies CASSKSGTGPTGELFF.